This entry features one TCR beta chain sequence. The antigen remains unidentified. With 1 base removed from V and 4 bases from J, the gap between germline ends came to 17 bases. The germline V gene encodes CDR1 SGHTA and CDR2 FQGNSA. The CDR3 spans 16 residues. Time point defined: blood 4 weeks post-SBRT, at nephrectomy. Indicated treatment: 15 Gy SBRT to primary tumor, nephrectomy 4 weeks later. Nephrectomy followed 15 Gy stereotactic body radiation by 4 weeks. The tumor was a clear cell renal cell carcinoma. The sample belongs to a study of radiation and T cells in renal cell carcinoma. Measured with immunoSEQ multiplex PCR; TCRdb has only the in-frame clones, and not every one. The table lists fewer than 200,000 clones, around 89% of them singletons. General study points: From baseline, blood top tumor clonotypes peaked at 2 weeks post-radiation.

This receptor was taken from a woman in her 50s with renal cell carcinoma. This chain links TRBV7-2 with TRBJ2-7, with D perhaps matching TRBD1 or TRBD2 (6 bases each). This material consisted of blood, taken from a patient whose treatment included radiotherapy and nephrectomy. The CDR3 DNA is TGTGCCAGCAGCTTAGGGGGCTCGGGGGCAGGGTACGAGCAGTACTTC. Its translation is CASSLGGSGAGYEQYF.